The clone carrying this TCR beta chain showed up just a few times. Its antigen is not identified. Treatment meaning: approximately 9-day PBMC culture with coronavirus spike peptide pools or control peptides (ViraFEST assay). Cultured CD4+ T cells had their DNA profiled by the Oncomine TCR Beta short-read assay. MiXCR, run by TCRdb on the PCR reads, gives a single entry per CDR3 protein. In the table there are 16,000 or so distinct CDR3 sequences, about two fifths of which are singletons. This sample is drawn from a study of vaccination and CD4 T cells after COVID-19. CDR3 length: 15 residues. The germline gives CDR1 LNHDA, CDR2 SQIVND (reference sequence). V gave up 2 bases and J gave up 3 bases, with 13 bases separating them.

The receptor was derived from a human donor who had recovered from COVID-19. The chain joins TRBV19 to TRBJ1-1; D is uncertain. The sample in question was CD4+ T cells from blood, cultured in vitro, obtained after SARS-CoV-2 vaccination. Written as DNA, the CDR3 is TGTGCCAGTAGTATATTGGGGTCAACGGACACTGAAGCTTTCTTT. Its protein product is CASSILGSTDTEAFF.